Below, one T cell receptor (beta chain) is given with its context. Its antigen is unknown. This specimen comes from a study of CD8+ T cells in alopecia areata. The wider study: Treated patients were given 5 to 10 mg oral tofacitinib twice daily.

Overall study results and limits: Lesional scalp, especially alopecia totalis/universalis, showed higher clonality than normal scalp. Normal-skin resident alphabeta T cells also appear among scalp sample sequences.

Stated treatment: oral pan-JAK inhibitor, 5-10 mg twice daily. Peripheral blood and lesional scalp punch biopsies were taken from alopecia areata patients. Germline assignment: CDR1 PRHDT and CDR2 FYEKMQ (reference sequence). The CDR3 contains 16 residues. V shed 5 bases and J 2 bases; nucleotides not matched to a gene: 7. In each case, RNA was isolated and then reverse transcribed into cDNA as the sequencing template. TCRdb keeps only in-frame clones here, not all; method: immunoSEQ multiplex PCR. This repertoire shows around 100,000 clones, roughly three fifths found once; its top ten account for over 9%.

Sequencing was performed on CD8+ T cells sorted from blood, taken at week 24, from a patient treated with tofacitinib. V and J are TRBV13 and TRBJ2-5, with 11 bases matching TRBD2. The receptor's source is a human donor with alopecia areata. CDR3 in DNA: TGTGCCAGCAGCGCTCTACTAGCGGGGGCTCAAGAGACCCAGTACTTC. This codes for CASSALLAGAQETQYF. The variable domain in full, completed from reference TRBV13 and TRBJ2-5, reads AAGVIQSPRHLIKEKRETATLKCYPIPRHDTVYWYQQGPGQDPQFLISFYEKMQSDKGSIPDRFSAQQFSDYHSELNMSSLELGDSALYFCASSALLAGAQETQYFGPGTRLLVL.